This T cell receptor beta chain was recorded in a study of graft-versus-host responses after intestinal transplantation. TCRdb's copy holds only in-frame clones and misses some; the assay was immunoSEQ multiplex PCR. The sample contains about 130,000 clones, about nine tenths of which appear only once. Concerning this clone itself: Its antigen is currently unknown.

V gave up 2 bases and J gave up 2 bases; unmatched junction bases: 0. In germline, CDR1 is MNHEY, CDR2 SVGAGI. The CDR3 is made up of 13 amino acids. This specimen was unstimulated CD4+ T cells sorted from spleen or lymph node cells, taken before intestinal transplant. The chain is built from TRBV6-5 and TRBJ2-7, with 7 bases aligning to TRBD2. The clonotype was recovered from a human donor who received an intestinal transplant. CDR3 residues: CASSYGLAYEQYF. CDR3 DNA: TGTGCCAGCAGTTACGGACTAGCCTACGAGCAGTACTTC.